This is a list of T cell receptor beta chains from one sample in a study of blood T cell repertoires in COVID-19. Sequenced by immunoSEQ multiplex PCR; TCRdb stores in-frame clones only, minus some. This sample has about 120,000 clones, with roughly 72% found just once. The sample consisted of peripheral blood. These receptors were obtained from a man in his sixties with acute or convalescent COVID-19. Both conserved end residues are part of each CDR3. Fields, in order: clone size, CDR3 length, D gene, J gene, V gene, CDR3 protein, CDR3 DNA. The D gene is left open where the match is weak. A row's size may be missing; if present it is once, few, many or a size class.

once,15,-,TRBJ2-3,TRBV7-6,CASSFLQSSTDTQYF,TGTGCCAGCAGCTTCTTACAGTCTAGCACAGATACGCAGTATTTT
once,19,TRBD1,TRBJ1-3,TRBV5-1,CASSYTGTGGAGTGNTIYF,TGCGCCAGCAGCTATACCGGGACAGGGGGCGCCGGGACTGGAAACACCATATATTTT
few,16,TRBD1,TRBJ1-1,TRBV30,CAWGTQGAPMNTEAFF,TGTGCCTGGGGGACCCAGGGGGCCCCTATGAACACTGAAGCTTTCTTT
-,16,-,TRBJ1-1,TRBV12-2,CASRLGRGAIDTEAFF,TGTGCAAGTCGCTTAGGCCGGGGAGCGATCGACACTGAAGCTTTCTTT
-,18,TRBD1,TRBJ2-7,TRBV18,CASSRFGTGNSFSYEQYF,TGTGCCAGCTCACGATTCGGGACAGGCAATTCTTTCTCCTACGAGCAGTACTTC
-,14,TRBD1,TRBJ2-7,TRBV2,CASLRDRDFGEQYF,TGTGCCAGTCTCCGGGACAGGGATTTCGGCGAGCAGTACTTC
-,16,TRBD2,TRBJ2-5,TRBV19,CASSATSGGHQETQYF,TGTGCCAGTAGTGCAACTAGCGGGGGTCATCAAGAGACCCAGTACTTC
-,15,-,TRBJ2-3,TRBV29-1,CSVSRRDSSTDTQYF,TGCAGCGTATCTAGGCGGGATTCTAGCACAGATACGCAGTATTTT
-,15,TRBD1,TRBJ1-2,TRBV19,CASSERDSANYGYTF,TGTGCCAGTAGTGAGAGGGACAGCGCTAACTATGGCTACACCTTC
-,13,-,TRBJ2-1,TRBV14,CASSQDWRGEQFF,TGTGCCAGCAGCCAAGATTGGAGGGGTGAGCAGTTCTTC
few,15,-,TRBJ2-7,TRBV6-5,CASNLLANLGYEQYF,TGTGCCAGCAACCTACTAGCCAACCTCGGCTACGAGCAGTACTTC
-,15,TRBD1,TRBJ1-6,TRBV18,CASSPVRDSNSPLHF,TGTGCCAGCTCACCCGTCCGGGACAGTAATTCACCCCTCCACTTT
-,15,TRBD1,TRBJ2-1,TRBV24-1,CATSALGQGWGEQFF,TGTGCCACCAGTGCCCTTGGACAGGGTTGGGGTGAGCAGTTCTTC
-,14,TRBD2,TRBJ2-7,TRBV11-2,CASSFSGLGHEQYF,TGTGCCAGCAGCTTTAGTGGACTAGGCCACGAGCAGTACTTC
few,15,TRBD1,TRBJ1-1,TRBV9,CASSPRGQVNTEAFF,TGTGCCAGCAGCCCGAGGGGGCAGGTGAACACTGAAGCTTTCTTT
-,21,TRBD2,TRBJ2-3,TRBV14,CASSQDELRTSGDPVTDTQYF,TGTGCCAGCAGCCAAGATGAACTGCGGACTAGCGGGGATCCTGTTACAGATACGCAGTATTTT
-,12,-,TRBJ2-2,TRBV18,CASLRNTGELFF,TGTGCCAGCCTGAGAAACACCGGGGAGCTGTTTTTT
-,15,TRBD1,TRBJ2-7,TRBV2,CASRLNRGIPGEQYF,TGTGCCAGCAGACTCAACAGGGGGATCCCGGGCGAGCAGTACTTC
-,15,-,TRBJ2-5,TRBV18,CASSLGQAGQETQYF,TGTGCCAGCTCACTTGGACAGGCGGGACAAGAGACCCAGTACTTC
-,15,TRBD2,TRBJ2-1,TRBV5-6,CASSLVGGAHNEQFF,TGTGCCAGCAGCTTGGTCGGGGGGGCCCACAATGAGCAGTTCTTC
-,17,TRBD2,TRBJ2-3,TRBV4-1,CASSQVEVAGGPDTQYF,TGCGCCAGCAGCCAAGTGGAGGTAGCGGGAGGGCCGGATACGCAGTATTTT
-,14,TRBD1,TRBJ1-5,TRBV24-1,CATSEGQVNQPQHF,TGTGCCACCAGTGAGGGACAGGTCAATCAGCCCCAGCATTTT
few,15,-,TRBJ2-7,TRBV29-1,CSLYNRDMETYEQYF,TGCAGCCTTTATAACCGGGACATGGAGACCTACGAGCAGTACTTC
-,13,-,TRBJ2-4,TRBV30,CAYSSAGKNIQYF,TGTGCCTATTCGTCCGCGGGCAAAAACATTCAGTACTTC
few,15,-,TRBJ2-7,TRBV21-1,CASSKDVGRTNEQYF,TGTGCCAGCAGCAAAGATGTCGGGCGGACTAACGAGCAGTACTTC
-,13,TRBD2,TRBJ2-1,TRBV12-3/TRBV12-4,CASSSSGYNEQFF,TGTGCCAGCAGTTCTAGCGGATACAATGAGCAGTTCTTC
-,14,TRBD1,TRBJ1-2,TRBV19,CASGRDSSNYGYTF,TGTGCCAGTGGCCGGGACAGCTCTAACTATGGCTACACCTTC
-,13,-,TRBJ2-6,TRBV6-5,CASQRSGANVLTF,TGTGCCAGCCAGCGGTCTGGGGCCAACGTCCTGACTTTC
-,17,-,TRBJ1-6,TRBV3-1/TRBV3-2,CASSQGGQATYNSPLHF,TGTGCCAGCAGCCAGGGAGGGCAAGCCACGTATAATTCACCCCTCCACTTT
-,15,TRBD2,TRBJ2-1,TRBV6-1,CASSEWGGTYNEQFF,TGTGCCAGCAGTGAATGGGGGGGGACCTACAATGAGCAGTTCTTC
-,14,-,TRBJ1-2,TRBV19,CASSKVAVNYGYTF,TGTGCCAGTAGTAAAGTTGCGGTGAACTATGGCTACACCTTC
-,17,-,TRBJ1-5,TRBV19,CASSIGRTQGSNQPQHF,TGTGCCAGTAGTATAGGCCGAACTCAGGGAAGCAATCAGCCCCAGCATTTT
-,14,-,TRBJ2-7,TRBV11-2,CASSLQRGSRAPYF,TGTGCCAGCAGCCTCCAGCGCGGGTCGCGGGCGCCCTACTTC
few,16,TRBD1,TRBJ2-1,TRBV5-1,CASSFGQAGSYNEQFF,TGCGCCAGCAGCTTTGGACAGGCTGGCTCCTACAATGAGCAGTTCTTC
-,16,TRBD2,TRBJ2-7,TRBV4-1,CASSQDLGGAKYEQYF,TGCGCCAGCAGCCAAGATCTCGGGGGGGCGAAATACGAGCAGTACTTC
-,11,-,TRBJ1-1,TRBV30,CAWSAGVSNFF,TGTGCCTGGAGCGCAGGGGTTTCTAATTTCTTT
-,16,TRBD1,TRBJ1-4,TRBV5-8,CASSQIQGEKDEKLFF,TGTGCCAGCAGCCAGATACAGGGGGAGAAAGATGAAAAACTGTTTTTT
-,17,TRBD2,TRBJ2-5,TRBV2,CASSEVLAENYKETQYF,TGTGCCAGCAGTGAGGTCCTAGCGGAGAATTATAAAGAGACCCAGTACTTC
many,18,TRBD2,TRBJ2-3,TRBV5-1,CASSLSGTSSFLTDTQYF,TGCGCCAGCAGCTTGTCCGGGACTAGCTCCTTCCTCACAGATACGCAGTATTTT
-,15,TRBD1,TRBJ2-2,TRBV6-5,CASKRQGGITGELFF,TGTGCCAGCAAAAGACAGGGGGGGATCACCGGGGAGCTGTTTTTT
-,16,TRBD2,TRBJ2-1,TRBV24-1,CATSGYSGRAGGEQFF,TGTGCCACCAGTGGTTATAGCGGGAGGGCCGGTGGTGAGCAGTTCTTC
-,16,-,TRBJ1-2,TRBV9,CASSVGPDPGEYGYTF,TGTGCCAGCAGCGTAGGTCCTGACCCGGGAGAATATGGCTACACCTTC
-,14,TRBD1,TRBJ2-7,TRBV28,CASSLGTGVYEQYF,TGTGCCAGCAGTTTGGGGACAGGTGTCTACGAGCAGTACTTC
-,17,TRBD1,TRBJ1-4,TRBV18,CASSRRTGGRTNEKLFF,TGTGCCAGCTCGAGAAGAACAGGGGGCAGGACTAATGAAAAACTGTTTTTT
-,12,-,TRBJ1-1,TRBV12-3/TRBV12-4,CASSFFMTEAFF,TGTGCCAGCAGTTTTTTCATGACTGAAGCTTTCTTT
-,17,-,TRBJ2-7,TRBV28,CASSLSSLLGGRYEQYF,TGTGCCAGCAGTTTATCTTCCCTGCTTGGAGGGAGGTACGAGCAGTACTTC
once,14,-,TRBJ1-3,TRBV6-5,CASASRSSGNTIYF,TGTGCCAGCGCCTCTCGGAGTTCTGGAAACACCATATATTTT
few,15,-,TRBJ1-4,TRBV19,CASNPEGRPVEKLFF,TGTGCCAGTAACCCCGAGGGTCGGCCCGTCGAAAAACTGTTTTTT
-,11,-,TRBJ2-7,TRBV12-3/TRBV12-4,CASSLGSEQYF,TGTGCCAGCAGTTTGGGCTCCGAGCAGTACTTC
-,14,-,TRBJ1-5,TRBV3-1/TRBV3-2,CASSQRGSNQPQHF,TGTGCCAGCAGCCAAAGGGGGTCGAATCAGCCCCAGCATTTT
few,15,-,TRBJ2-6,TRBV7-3,CASSIGGSGANVLTF,TGTGCCAGCAGCATAGGGGGCTCTGGGGCCAACGTCCTGACTTTC
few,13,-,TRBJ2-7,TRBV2,CASSYDRTYEQYF,TGTGCCAGCAGTTATGACAGAACCTACGAGCAGTACTTC
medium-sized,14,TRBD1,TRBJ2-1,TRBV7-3,CASSLQPTGTEQFF,TGTGCCAGCAGCTTACAGCCGACAGGGACCGAGCAGTTCTTC
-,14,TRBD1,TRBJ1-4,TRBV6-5,CASRTGATNEKLFF,TGTGCCAGTCGGACAGGAGCAACTAATGAAAAACTGTTTTTT
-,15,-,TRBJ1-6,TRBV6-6,CASSYLRGGDSPLHF,TGTGCCAGCAGTTATCTGCGAGGGGGAGATTCACCCCTCCACTTT
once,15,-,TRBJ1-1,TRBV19,CASSIDGRGRTEAFF,TGTGCCAGTAGTATAGATGGCAGGGGACGGACTGAAGCTTTCTTT
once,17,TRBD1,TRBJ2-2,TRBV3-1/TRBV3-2,CASSPNPGTGTTGELFF,TGTGCCAGCAGCCCCAATCCTGGGACAGGGACCACCGGGGAGCTGTTTTTT
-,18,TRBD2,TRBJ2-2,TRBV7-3,CASSSRRTSAGLLGELFF,TGTGCCAGCAGCTCACGAAGAACTAGCGCAGGCCTCTTAGGGGAGCTGTTTTTT